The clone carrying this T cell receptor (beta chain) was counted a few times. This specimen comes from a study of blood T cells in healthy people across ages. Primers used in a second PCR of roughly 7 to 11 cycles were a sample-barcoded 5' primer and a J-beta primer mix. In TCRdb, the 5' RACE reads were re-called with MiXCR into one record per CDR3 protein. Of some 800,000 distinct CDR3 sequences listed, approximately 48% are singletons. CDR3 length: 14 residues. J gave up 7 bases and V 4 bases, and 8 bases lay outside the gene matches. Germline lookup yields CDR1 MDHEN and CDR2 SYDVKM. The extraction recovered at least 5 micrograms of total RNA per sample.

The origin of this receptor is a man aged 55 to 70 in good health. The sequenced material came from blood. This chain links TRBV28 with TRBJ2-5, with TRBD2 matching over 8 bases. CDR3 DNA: TGTGCCAGCAGTTGGGCGGGAGGTGAGGGGACCCAGTACTTC. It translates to CASSWAGGEGTQYF.